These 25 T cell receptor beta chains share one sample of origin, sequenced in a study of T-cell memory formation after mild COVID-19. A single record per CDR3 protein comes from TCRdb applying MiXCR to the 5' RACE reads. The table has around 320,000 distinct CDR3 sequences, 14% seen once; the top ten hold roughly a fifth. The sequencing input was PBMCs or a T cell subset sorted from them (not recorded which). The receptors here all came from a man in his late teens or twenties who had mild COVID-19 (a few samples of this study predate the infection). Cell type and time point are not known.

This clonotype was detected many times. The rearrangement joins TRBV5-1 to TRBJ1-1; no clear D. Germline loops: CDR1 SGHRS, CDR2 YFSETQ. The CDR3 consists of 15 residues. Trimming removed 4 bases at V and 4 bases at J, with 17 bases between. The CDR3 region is CASSGYTAGRTEAFF. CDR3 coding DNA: TGCGCCAGCAGCGGATATACAGCGGGTCGCACTGAAGCTTTCTTT.

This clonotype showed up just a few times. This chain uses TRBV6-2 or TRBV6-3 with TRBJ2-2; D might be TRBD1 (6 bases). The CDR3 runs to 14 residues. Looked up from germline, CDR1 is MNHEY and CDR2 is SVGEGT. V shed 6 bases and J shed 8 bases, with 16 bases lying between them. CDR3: CASRPTQGRGELFF. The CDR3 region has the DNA TGTGCCAGCAGGCCCACGCAGGGGAGAGGGGAGCTGTTTTTT.

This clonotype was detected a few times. CDR3 DNA sequence: TGTGCCAGCTCACCATATCCCGGACAGGGAACTGGAAACACCATATATTTT. As protein: CASSPYPGQGTGNTIYF. The V and J genes are TRBV18 and TRBJ1-3, with 8 bases identical to TRBD1. The CDR3 covers 17 residues. Trimming removed 2 bases from V and 2 bases from J; junction bases left unmatched: 8. Germline CDR1 is KGHSH and CDR2 is LQKENI.

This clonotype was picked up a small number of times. CDR3 sequence reads: CASLWGATGTEAFF. In DNA, the CDR3 is TGTGCCAGCCTTTGGGGGGCGACGGGCACTGAAGCTTTCTTT. V is TRBV7-2 and J is TRBJ1-1, with D tentatively TRBD1 (6 bases). CDR1 and CDR2 (germline): SGHTA, FQGNSA. The CDR3 covers 14 residues. V was trimmed by 8 bases and J by 4 bases, leaving 17 bases between them.

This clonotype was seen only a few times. CDR3 residues: CASSLGGGTSPTYNEQFF. The CDR3 coding sequence is TGTGCCAGCAGCTTAGGCGGGGGGACCTCACCAACTTACAATGAGCAGTTCTTC. The J gene is TRBJ2-1, the V gene TRBV7-9; 8 nucleotides align to TRBD2. The CDR3 has 18 amino acids. Germline CDR1 reads SEHNR; CDR2 reads FQNEAQ (reference sequence). The junction had 12 bases not matched to a gene; V was cut back by 1 base and J by 4 bases. Full variable domain (outside the CDR3, taken from reference TRBV7-9 and TRBJ2-1): DTGVSQNPRHKITKRGQNVTFRCDPISEHNRLYWYRQTLGQGPEFLTYFQNEAQLEKSRLLSDRFSAERPKGSFSTLEIQRTEQGDSAMYLCASSLGGGTSPTYNEQFFGPGTRLTVL.

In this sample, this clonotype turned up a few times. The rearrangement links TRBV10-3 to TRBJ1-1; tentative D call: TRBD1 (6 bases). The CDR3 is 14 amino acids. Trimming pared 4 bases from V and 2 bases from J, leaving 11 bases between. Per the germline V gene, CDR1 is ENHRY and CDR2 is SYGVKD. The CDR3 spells CAISAGGTNTEAFF. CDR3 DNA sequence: TGTGCCATCAGTGCGGGGGGCACCAACACTGAAGCTTTCTTT.

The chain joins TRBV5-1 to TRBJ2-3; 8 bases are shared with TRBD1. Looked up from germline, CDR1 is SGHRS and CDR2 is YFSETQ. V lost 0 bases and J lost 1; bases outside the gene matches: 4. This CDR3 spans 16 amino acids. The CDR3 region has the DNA TGCGCCAGCAGCTTGGAAACAGGGGGTCGCACAGATACGCAGTATTTT. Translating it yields CASSLETGGRTDTQYF.

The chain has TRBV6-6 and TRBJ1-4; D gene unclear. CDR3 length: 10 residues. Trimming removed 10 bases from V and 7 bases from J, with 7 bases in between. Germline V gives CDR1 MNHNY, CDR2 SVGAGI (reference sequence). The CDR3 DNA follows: TGTGCCACAGGCGCTGAAAAACTGTTTTTT. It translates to CATGAEKLFF.

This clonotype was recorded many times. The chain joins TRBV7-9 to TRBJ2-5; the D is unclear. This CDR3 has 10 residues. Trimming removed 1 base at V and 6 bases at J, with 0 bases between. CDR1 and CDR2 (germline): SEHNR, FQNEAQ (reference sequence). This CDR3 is CASSLETQYF. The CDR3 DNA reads TGTGCCAGCAGCTTAGAGACCCAGTACTTC.

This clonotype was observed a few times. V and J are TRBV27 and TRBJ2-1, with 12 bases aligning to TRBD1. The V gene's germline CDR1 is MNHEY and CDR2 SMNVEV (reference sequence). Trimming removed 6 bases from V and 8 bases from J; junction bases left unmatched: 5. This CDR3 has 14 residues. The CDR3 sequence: CASRGDRGPYEQFF. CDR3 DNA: TGTGCCAGCAGGGGGGACAGGGGGCCATATGAGCAGTTCTTC.

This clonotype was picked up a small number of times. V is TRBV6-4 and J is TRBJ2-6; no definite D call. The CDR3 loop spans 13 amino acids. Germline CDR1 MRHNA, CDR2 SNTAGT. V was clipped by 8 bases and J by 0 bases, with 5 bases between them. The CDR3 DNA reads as TGTGCCAGCGGGCACTCTGGGGCCAACGTCCTGACTTTC. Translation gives CASGHSGANVLTF.

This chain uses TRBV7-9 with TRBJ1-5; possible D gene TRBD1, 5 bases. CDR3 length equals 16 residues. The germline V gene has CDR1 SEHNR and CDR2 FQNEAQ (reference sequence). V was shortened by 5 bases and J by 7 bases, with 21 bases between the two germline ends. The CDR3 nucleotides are TGTGCCAGCAGCCCCAGCGGCTGGGGGACGAGGCAGCCCCAGCATTTT. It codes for CASSPSGWGTRQPQHF.

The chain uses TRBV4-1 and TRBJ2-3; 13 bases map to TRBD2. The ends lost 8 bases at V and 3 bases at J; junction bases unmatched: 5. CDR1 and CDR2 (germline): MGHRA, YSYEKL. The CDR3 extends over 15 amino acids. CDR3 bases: TGCGCCAGCGGACTAGCGGGGGTAGATACAGATACGCAGTATTTT. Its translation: CASGLAGVDTDTQYF.

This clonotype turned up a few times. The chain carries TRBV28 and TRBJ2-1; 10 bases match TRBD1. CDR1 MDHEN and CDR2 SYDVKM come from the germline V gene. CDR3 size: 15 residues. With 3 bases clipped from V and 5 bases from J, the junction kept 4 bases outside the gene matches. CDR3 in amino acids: CASSLAGTGDNEQFF. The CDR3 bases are TGTGCCAGCAGTTTGGCCGGGACAGGGGACAATGAGCAGTTCTTC.

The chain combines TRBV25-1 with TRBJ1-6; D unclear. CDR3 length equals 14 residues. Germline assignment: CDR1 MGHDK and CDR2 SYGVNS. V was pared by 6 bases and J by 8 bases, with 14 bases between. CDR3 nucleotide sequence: TGTGCCAGCAGAGGACCGGGGTCGGATTCACCCCTCCACTTT. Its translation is CASRGPGSDSPLHF.

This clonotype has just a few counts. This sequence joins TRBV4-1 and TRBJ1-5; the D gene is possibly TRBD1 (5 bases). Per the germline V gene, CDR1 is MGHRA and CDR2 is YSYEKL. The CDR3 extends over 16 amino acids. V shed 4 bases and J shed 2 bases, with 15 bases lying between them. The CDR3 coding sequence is TGCGCCAGCAGCCCCCAAGAGAGGGGTGGCAATCAGCCCCAGCATTTT. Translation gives CASSPQERGGNQPQHF.

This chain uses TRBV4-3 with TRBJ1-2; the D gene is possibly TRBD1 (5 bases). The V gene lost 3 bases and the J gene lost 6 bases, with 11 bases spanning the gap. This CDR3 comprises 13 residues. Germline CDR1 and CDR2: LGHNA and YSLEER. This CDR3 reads CASSQSGHHGYTF. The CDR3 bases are TGCGCCAGCAGCCAGTCCGGACACCATGGCTACACCTTC.

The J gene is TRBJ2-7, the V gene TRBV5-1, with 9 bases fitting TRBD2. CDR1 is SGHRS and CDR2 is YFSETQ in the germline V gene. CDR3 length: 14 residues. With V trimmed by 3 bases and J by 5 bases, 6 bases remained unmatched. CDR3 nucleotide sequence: TGCGCCAGCAGCTCGGGACTAGCCCCGAACGAGCAGTACTTC. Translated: CASSSGLAPNEQYF.

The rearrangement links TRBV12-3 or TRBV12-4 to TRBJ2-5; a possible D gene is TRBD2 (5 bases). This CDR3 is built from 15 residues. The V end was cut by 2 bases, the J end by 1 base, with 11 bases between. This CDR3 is CASSLISRGQETQYF. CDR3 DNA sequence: TGTGCCAGCAGTTTAATCTCCCGGGGCCAAGAGACCCAGTACTTC.

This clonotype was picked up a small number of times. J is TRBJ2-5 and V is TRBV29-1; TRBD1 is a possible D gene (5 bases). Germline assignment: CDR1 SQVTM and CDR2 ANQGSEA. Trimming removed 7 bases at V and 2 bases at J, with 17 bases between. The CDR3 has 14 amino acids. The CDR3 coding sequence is TGCAGCGCCTCTTCTCAGGGCTCTCAAGAGACCCAGTACTTC. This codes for CSASSQGSQETQYF.

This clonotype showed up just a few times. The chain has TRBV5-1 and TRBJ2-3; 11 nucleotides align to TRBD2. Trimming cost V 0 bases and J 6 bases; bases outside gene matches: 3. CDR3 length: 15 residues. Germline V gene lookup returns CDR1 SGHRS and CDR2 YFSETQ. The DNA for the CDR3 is TGCGCCAGCAGCTTGGCGCCTAGCGGGGGGGATACGCAGTATTTT. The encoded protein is CASSLAPSGGDTQYF.

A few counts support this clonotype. The CDR3 loop reads CASSLAGLSFF. In DNA, the CDR3 is TGTGCCAGCAGCTTAGCGGGTTTGTCTTTCTTT. This rearrangement joins TRBV7-2 to TRBJ1-1; no definite D call. The V end was cut by 0 bases, the J end by 12 bases, with 8 bases between. Germline lookup yields CDR1 SGHTA and CDR2 FQGNSA. This CDR3 is built from 11 residues.

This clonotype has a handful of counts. The CDR3 nucleotides are TGCAGCGTTGCTCCAGGGGGTAACACTGAAGCTTTCTTT. Translation: CSVAPGGNTEAFF. The gene calls are TRBV29-1 and TRBJ1-1; 7 bases are a match to TRBD1. J was trimmed by 2 bases and V by 4 bases; bases with no gene match: 4. The V gene's germline CDR1 is SQVTM and CDR2 ANQGSEA. The CDR3 consists of 13 residues. Looking up the rest from reference TRBV29-1 and TRBJ1-1 gives the full variable domain: SAVISQKPSRDICQRGTSLTIQCQVDSQVTMMFWYRQQPGQSLTLIATANQGSEATYESGFVIDKFPISRPNLTFSTLTVSNMSPEDSSIYLCSVAPGGNTEAFFGQGTRLTVV.

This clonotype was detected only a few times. CDR3: CASSDGAGSSYEQYF. The CDR3 DNA follows: TGTGCCAGCAGTGACGGAGCGGGGAGCTCCTACGAGCAGTACTTC. The genes are TRBV9 and TRBJ2-7; TRBD2 aligns across 7 bases. CDR3 length: 15 residues. After removal of 5 bases from V and 0 bases from J, the junction contained 8 bases not matched to a gene. CDR1 is SGDLS, CDR2 YYNGEE, per germline.

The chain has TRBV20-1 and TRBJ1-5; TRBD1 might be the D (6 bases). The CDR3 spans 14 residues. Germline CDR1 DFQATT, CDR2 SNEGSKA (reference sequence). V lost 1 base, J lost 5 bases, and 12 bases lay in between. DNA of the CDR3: TGCAGTGCTAGAGGGGTACAGGGTCATCAGCCCCAGCATTTT. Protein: CSARGVQGHQPQHF.